The T cell receptor (beta chain) under discussion was sequenced for a study of T cells expressing NK-cell markers. Across the whole study: Sorted CD3+CD56+NKG2C+, CD3+CD56+NKG2C- and CD3+CD56-NKG2C+ T cells supplied TCR beta repertoires. General observations from the study: Clarity on HCMV specificity was lacking for the expanded NKG2C+ T cell clones.

On this clonotype itself: Its matching antigen is unknown.

The CDR3 consists of 14 residues. Germline CDR1 SGDLS, CDR2 YYNGEE. As the method of synthesis, 5'RACE template switching with UMIs yielded TCR beta cDNA. TCRdb derives one entry per CDR3 protein from the 5' RACE reads, leaving out DNA. This sample's table has 440,000 or so distinct CDR3 sequences. The sample taken for sequencing was blood T cells: a sorted CD56 or NKG2C T cell subset, CD4+ or CD8+ T cells, or bulk PBMC T cells (not recorded which). The genes are TRBV9 and TRBJ1-2; TCRdb designates TRBD1, a call that cannot be tested without DNA. The sequence derives from a woman between 18 and 70 years old in good health. The CDR3 sequence is CASSVMTGQGGYTF. The complete variable domain, with remaining parts taken from reference TRBV9 and TRBJ1-2, reads DSGVTQTPKHLITATGQRVTLRCSPRSGDLSVYWYQQSLDQGLQFLIQYYNGEERAKGNILERFSAQQFPDLHSELNLSSLELGDSALYFCASSVMTGQGGYTFGSGTRLTVV.